This T cell receptor (beta chain) was observed in a study of blood T cell repertoires in COVID-19 (dated by TCRdb to the early 2020s). The study in broad terms: The collaborator samples originated in the United States, Italy and Spain and spanned the acute and convalescent phases of COVID-19. The material from the prospective study consisted of cDNA or gDNA derived from T cells, B-cell-depleted T cells, or PBMCs. Deeply sampled blood TCRbeta repertoires from subjects exposed to, actively infected with, or recovered from COVID-19 were included in the dataset. The repertoires were released in a freely available public database meant as a resource for research on the immune response to SARS-CoV-2. Samples came from the ongoing ImmuneRACE study (first 160 participants) plus 1,254 subjects from 6 global collaborators. A de-identified subject ID, COVID-19 status, age in years and sex were almost always included in the sample metadata. Where available, HLA class I and class II types were obtained from metadata supplied by the sample provider rather than from assay-based typing.

Concerning this clone itself: No antigen is known for it. It has no much larger one-base neighbor in the sample; base qualities were not kept.

Here is what the overall study found, with its caveats: Clinical and demographic metadata were provided uncurated, with the amount varying by source and participant.

Collaborating institutions collected whole blood in K2EDTA tubes following their own protocols. For TCRbeta analysis, collaborators shipped samples as frozen whole blood, isolated PBMCs, or DNA extracted from either of those sample types. From V the trimming removes 5 bases and from J it removes 2 bases, while the gene matches leave 3 bases of the junction unaccounted for. The germline V gene specifies LGHNA as CDR1 and YSLEER as CDR2. The CDR3, cysteine through phenylalanine, is 15 amino acids long. The CDR3 DNA has 45 bases and is translated from base 1. TCRbeta CDR3 regions were amplified from genomic DNA by means of the immunoSEQ Assay, a bias-controlled multiplex PCR. Processing in the source paper ran as follows. The number of nucleated cells in each sample was estimated by amplification of reference gene primers within the assay. To quantify the absolute abundance of each unique TCRbeta CDR3 rearrangement, sequence reads were collapsed and filtered. For each sample, productive Simpson clonality was calculated by taking the square root of Simpson's diversity index across productive rearrangements. TCRdb took this table from immuneACCESS and kept in-frame rearrangements with V and J called. Such tables lack part of the clones; where checked against another copy, unresolved V genes explain under half of the gap, and the rest is unexplained. V and J calls and clone size are those listed in that table; D and trimming were worked out from the DNA. The sample has about 250,000 clones on record, around 90% of them singletons. The ten biggest clones cover 3% to 3.5% of the sample.

Sequencing input: peripheral blood. The source is a man aged 18 to 29 with active or convalescent COVID-19. The chain is assembled from TRBV4-3 and TRBJ2-2; the junction holds 9 bases that match TRBD1. CDR3 protein: CASSSGQGNTGELFF. The nucleotide sequence is given as TGCGCCAGCAGCTCGGGACAGGGTAACACCGGGGAGCTGTTTTTT.